The rows below give T cell receptor beta chains drawn from one sample of a study of T-cell memory formation after mild COVID-19. TCRdb reprocessed the 5' RACE reads with MiXCR, giving one entry per CDR3 protein. The repertoire consists of just under 150,000 distinct CDR3 sequences, with 6% occurring once and the leading ten covering roughly 2.1%. The material sequenced was PBMCs or a T cell subset sorted from them (not recorded which). These receptors all stem from an adult woman who had mild COVID-19 (a few samples of this study predate the infection). Cell type and time point are not known. CDR3s include the opening cysteine and the closing phenylalanine or tryptophan. D genes are given only for firm matches. Size values are once, few and many counts, or a class for expanded clones, and some rows have none.

clone_size d_call j_call v_call cdr3_nt cdr3_aa
. . TRBJ2-5 TRBV2 TGTGCCAGCAGTGAAGGGGAGAGAGAGACCCAGTACTTC CASSEGERETQYF
many . TRBJ1-3 TRBV6-6 TGTGCCAGCAGTTACTTCCGGGACACCATATATTTT CASSYFRDTIYF
few . TRBJ1-2 TRBV18 TGTGCCAGCTCACCACGGCAGTTGACTAACTATGGCTACACCTTC CASSPRQLTNYGYTF
few TRBD2 TRBJ2-2 TRBV19 TGTGCCAGTAAATCCGGGAGGGAGGTCGGGGAGCTGTTTTTT CASKSGREVGELFF
many . TRBJ1-2 TRBV7-8 TGTGCCAGCAATCACAGGGAAGGGGACTATGGCTACACCTTC CASNHREGDYGYTF
many . TRBJ2-5 TRBV6-2/TRBV6-3 TGTGCCAGCGGGGGCGGCCTACGGACCCAGTACTTC CASGGGLRTQYF
many . TRBJ2-3 TRBV29-1 TGCAGCGTTGATAAAGGGGGTGGCACAGATACGCAGTATTTT CSVDKGGGTDTQYF
. . TRBJ1-6 TRBV7-2 TGTGCCAGCAAACCGGAATCGGGCGGAGCCTATAATTCACCCCTCCACTTT CASKPESGGAYNSPLHF
many . TRBJ2-2 TRBV7-3 TGTGCCAGCAGCACAGAAATCACCGGGGAGCTGTTTTTT CASSTEITGELFF
few TRBD1 TRBJ2-1 TRBV19 TGTGCCAGTAGTAGTCCGGGACAGGGGGTTAAGAATGAGCAGTTCTTC CASSSPGQGVKNEQFF
few TRBD2 TRBJ2-3 TRBV19 TGTGCCAGTAGTATAGAGAGCGGGGGGGATACGCAGTATTTT CASSIESGGDTQYF
few . TRBJ1-1 TRBV6-5 TGTGCCAGCAGTAGGGCGGGGGGGTTGCGCACTGAAGCTTTCTTT CASSRAGGLRTEAFF
few . TRBJ1-1 TRBV20-1 TGCAGTGCTAGTTTCACTGAAGCTTTCTTT CSASFTEAFF
few TRBD2 TRBJ2-7 TRBV11-2 TGTGCCAGCAGCCACTGGACTAGCGGGAGCCACGAGCAGTACTTC CASSHWTSGSHEQYF
. . TRBJ2-1 TRBV7-9 TGTGCCAGCAGCTTCGGGACGGCGGACCACAATGAGCAGTTCTTC CASSFGTADHNEQFF
many . TRBJ2-3 TRBV18 TGTGCCAGCTCACCACCGTTCCAGGGAACAGATACGCAGTATTTT CASSPPFQGTDTQYF
many . TRBJ1-5 TRBV30 TGTGCCTGGAGTGCGACCGGGGGTCAGCCCCAGCATTTT CAWSATGGQPQHF
many TRBD2 TRBJ2-7 TRBV12-3/TRBV12-4 TGTGCCAGCAGCCCGAGACTAGCGGGAGGAGGAGGCTACGAGCAGTACTTC CASSPRLAGGGGYEQYF
many TRBD1 TRBJ2-7 TRBV12-3/TRBV12-4 TGTGCCAGCATCGCTAACAGGGGGTTCGGCGAGCAGTACTTC CASIANRGFGEQYF
many TRBD1 TRBJ2-5 TRBV20-1 TGCAGTGCTAGACCGGGACAGAAGACCCAGTACTTC CSARPGQKTQYF
. . TRBJ2-3 TRBV19 TGTGCCAGTAGTTGGCAGCGAAGCACAGATACGCAGTATTTT CASSWQRSTDTQYF
few . TRBJ2-1 TRBV12-3/TRBV12-4 TGTGCCAGCAGGACAGGGTCCAGCGGGCATGAGCAGTTCTTC CASRTGSSGHEQFF